Shown below are 20 T cell receptor beta chains from a single sample sequenced in a study of T cells after yellow fever vaccination (dated 2019 in TCRdb). Library construction relied on 5' RACE. The run used an Illumina NovaSeq 6000. TCRdb reprocessing: public reads trimmed at Q25 with fastp, clones called with MiXCR, in-frame beta chains kept. Rows are combined by CDR3 protein, so each entry shows the most common genes and DNA. Within this sample are approximately 250,000 distinct CDR3 sequences, with roughly 4.8% of them counted one time only. Clones ranked in the top ten supply roughly 3.3% of the sample. Interpreted using the paper, the treatment or condition label stands for: live attenuated yellow fever vaccine strain. The specimen comprised CD4+ T cells sorted from PBMCs, sampled on the day of the yellow fever booster vaccination. Receptors were obtained from a man aged 18 to 30 who received the YFV17D yellow fever vaccine.

This clonotype came up many times. The chain carries TRBV3-1 and TRBJ2-1; 12 nucleotides match TRBD2. J gave up 5 bases and V 3 bases, and 8 bases lay outside the gene matches. Germline values: CDR1 LGHDT, CDR2 YNNKEL (reference sequence). The CDR3 contains 17 residues. The CDR3 coding sequence is TGTGCCAGCAGCCACGGACTAGCGGGGAGCGCGGACAATGAGCAGTTCTTC. Protein sequence: CASSHGLAGSADNEQFF.

The chain recombines TRBV7-2 with TRBJ1-3, with D possibly TRBD1 on 5 matching bases. Germline loops: CDR1 SGHTA, CDR2 FQGNSA. This CDR3 spans 14 amino acids. The ends were cut back, 3 bases at V and 0 bases at J, with 6 bases in the middle. The CDR3 is CASSFDSSGNTIYF. The CDR3 DNA reads TGTGCCAGCAGCTTTGACAGCTCTGGAAACACCATATATTTT.

This clonotype was seen many times. The chain recombines TRBV29-1 with TRBJ1-6; maybe TRBD1 (5 bases). The ends were cut back, 6 bases at V and 7 bases at J, with 13 bases in the middle. CDR3 length: 13 amino acids. The germline V gene has CDR1 SQVTM and CDR2 ANQGSEA. The CDR3 spells CSVGDASNSPLHF. In DNA form, the CDR3 reads TGCAGCGTAGGGGACGCAAGCAATTCACCCCTCCACTTT.

This clonotype occurred many times. The gene calls are TRBV6-5 and TRBJ1-3; 7 bases match TRBD1. CDR3 length: 16 residues. Germline V gene lookup returns CDR1 MNHEY and CDR2 SVGAGI. Germline trimming cut 6 bases from V and 0 bases from J; bases unmatched to any gene: 8. The DNA of the CDR3 is TGTGCCAGCAGGACAGGGATTACCTTCTCTGGAAACACCATATATTTT. Translating gives CASRTGITFSGNTIYF.

The sample holds a few counts of this clonotype. The V gene is TRBV19, the J gene TRBJ2-1, with 8 bases lining up with TRBD2. Germline assignment: CDR1 LNHDA and CDR2 SQIVND (reference sequence). Trimming cost V 5 bases and J 1 base; bases outside gene matches: 7. This CDR3 has 16 amino acids. CDR3 loop: CASSPGGAPSYNEQFF. In DNA form, the CDR3 reads TGTGCCAGTAGTCCCGGGGGGGCGCCATCCTACAATGAGCAGTTCTTC.

This clonotype has more than one count but fewer than ten. J is TRBJ2-5 and V is TRBV18; D ambiguous. CDR3 length: 15 amino acids. Trimming pared 1 base from V and 5 bases from J, leaving 14 bases between. Germline V gene sequence: CDR1 KGHSH, CDR2 LQKENI. The CDR3: CASSPLAGNSETQYF. CDR3 DNA sequence: TGTGCCAGCTCACCACTAGCAGGCAACTCGGAGACCCAGTACTTC.

This clonotype was seen repeatedly, ten times or more. The V and J genes are TRBV5-6 and TRBJ2-7, with D possibly matching TRBD1 (5 bases). This CDR3 is 13 amino acids long. V lost 0 bases to trimming and J lost 3 bases, with 7 bases between them. CDR1 and CDR2 (germline): SGHDT, YYEEEE. CDR3 nucleotides: TGTGCCAGCAGCTTGGGACAGTTCTACGAGCAGTACGTC. Amino acids: CASSLGQFYEQYV.

The gene calls are TRBV5-1 and TRBJ2-3, with 12 bases matching TRBD2. The germline V gene has CDR1 SGHRS and CDR2 YFSETQ. V trimming: 4 bases; J trimming: 2 bases; junction bases outside the gene matches: 5. CDR3 length: 16 amino acids. The CDR3 bases are TGCGCCAGCAGCGGATGGACTAGCGGGAACACAGATACGCAGTATTTT. As protein: CASSGWTSGNTDTQYF. Supplemented by reference TRBV5-1 and TRBJ2-3, the full variable domain reads KAGVTQTPRYLIKTRGQQVTLSCSPISGHRSVSWYQQTPGQGLQFLFEYFSETQRNKGNFPGRFSGRQFSNSRSEMNVSTLELGDSALYLCASSGWTSGNTDTQYFGPGTRLTVL.

This chain connects TRBV4-2 to TRBJ1-5, with a possible D match to TRBD1 (5 bases). The CDR3 sequence is 16 residues long. With 4 bases removed from V and 5 bases from J, the gap between germline ends came to 18 bases. Looked up from germline, CDR1 is LGHNA and CDR2 is YNFKEQ. CDR3 in amino acids: CASSRSGGSADQPQHF. CDR3 in DNA: TGTGCCAGCAGCCGTTCCGGGGGAAGTGCAGATCAGCCCCAGCATTTT.

This clonotype occurred a few times. This chain connects TRBV5-1 to TRBJ2-4, with TRBD2 matching 11 bases. The CDR3 extends over 14 amino acids. V trimming: 7 bases; J trimming: 15 bases; junction bases outside the gene matches: 15. CDR1 is SGHRS, CDR2 YFSETQ, per germline. CDR3 amino acids: CASSLTTSGGQLYF. The DNA of the CDR3 is TGCGCCAGCTCTCTGACAACTAGCGGGGGCCAATTGTACTTC.

This clonotype has a count of ten or more. The chain has TRBV7-9 and TRBJ1-5, with 8 bases lining up with TRBD1. This CDR3 has 14 amino acids. The V gene end was trimmed by 5 bases and the J gene end by 2 bases; junction bases not matched to a gene: 2. Germline CDR1 SEHNR, CDR2 FQNEAQ (reference sequence). In nucleotides, the CDR3 is TGTGCCAGCAGCCAGGGGGCTCGCAATCAGCCCCAGCATTTT. Translated, it gives CASSQGARNQPQHF.

This clonotype was seen more than once but under ten times. This chain uses TRBV12-3 or TRBV12-4 with TRBJ2-2, with D possibly being TRBD1 or TRBD2 (5 bases each). The CDR3 totals 16 residues. Trimming cost V 6 bases and J 2 bases, with 16 bases left between them. The CDR3 protein is CASRYTGTVNTGELFF. CDR3 DNA sequence: TGTGCCAGCAGATATACCGGGACGGTTAACACCGGGGAGCTGTTTTTT.

This clonotype was detected only a few times. The V gene is TRBV7-9, the J gene TRBJ1-4; no firm D call. V gave up 2 bases and J gave up 4 bases, with 11 bases separating them. Per the germline V gene, CDR1 is SEHNR and CDR2 is FQNEAQ (reference sequence). CDR3 length: 15 residues. CDR3 protein: CASSLNSGINEKLFF. The CDR3, as DNA: TGTGCCAGCAGCTTAAACTCTGGGATTAATGAAAAACTGTTTTTT. The full variable domain, completed using reference TRBV7-9 and TRBJ1-4, is DTGVSQNPRHKITKRGQNVTFRCDPISEHNRLYWYRQTLGQGPEFLTYFQNEAQLEKSRLLSDRFSAERPKGSFSTLEIQRTEQGDSAMYLCASSLNSGINEKLFFGSGTQLSVL.

This clonotype was observed a handful of times. V and J are TRBV5-5 and TRBJ2-5; the D is unclear. The V gene's germline CDR1 is SGHKS and CDR2 YYEKEE (reference sequence). CDR3 length: 17 amino acids. V lost 3 bases, J lost 3 bases, and 21 bases lay in between. The CDR3 nucleotides read TGTGCCAGCAGCTCCCGAACGCCGTTCCAAAGCGAAGAGACCCAGTACTTC. This translates into CASSSRTPFQSEETQYF.

Only a few counts were recorded for this clonotype. V is TRBV7-9 and J is TRBJ2-1; D is unresolved. The CDR3 loop spans 14 amino acids. V was clipped by 5 bases and J by 10 bases, with 18 bases between them. Germline values: CDR1 SEHNR, CDR2 FQNEAQ (reference sequence). The CDR3 reads CASSPVSASGEQFF. Written as DNA, the CDR3 is TGTGCCAGCAGCCCGGTTTCGGCATCCGGCGAGCAGTTCTTC. The whole variable domain, remainder taken from reference TRBV7-9 and TRBJ2-1, is DTGVSQNPRHKITKRGQNVTFRCDPISEHNRLYWYRQTLGQGPEFLTYFQNEAQLEKSRLLSDRFSAERPKGSFSTLEIQRTEQGDSAMYLCASSPVSASGEQFFGPGTRLTVL.

This clonotype was seen only a few times. The chain links TRBV2 to TRBJ1-5; D gene uncertain. Trimming removed 2 bases at V and 6 bases at J, with 8 bases between. The CDR3 is made up of 13 amino acids. Per germline, CDR1 SNHLY and CDR2 FYNNEI. In DNA, the CDR3 is TGTGCCAGCAGTGAACGAAAGACTCAGCCCCAGCATTTT. Translation gives CASSERKTQPQHF.

This clonotype occurred many times. The genes are TRBV29-1 and TRBJ2-3, with D perhaps TRBD1 or TRBD2 (6 bases each). Per the germline V gene, CDR1 is SQVTM and CDR2 is ANQGSEA. CDR3 length: 13 residues. The CDR3 DNA is TGCACCGCGGCGGGGACAAGTAGAGATACGCAGTATTTT. Its protein is CTAAGTSRDTQYF.

This clonotype was found a few times. The chain links TRBV20-1 to TRBJ1-5; 7 nucleotides agree with TRBD1. Germline V lookup: CDR1 DFQATT, CDR2 SNEGSKA (reference sequence). With 7 bases clipped from V and 3 bases from J, the junction kept 6 bases outside the gene matches. This CDR3 contains 13 residues. CDR3: CSVRTGANQPQHF. CDR3 bases: TGCAGTGTAAGGACAGGAGCCAATCAGCCCCAGCATTTT.

The chain has TRBV18 and TRBJ2-5; no clear D. Trimming cost V 6 bases and J 5 bases, with 13 bases left between them. This CDR3 spans 13 amino acids. Per germline, CDR1 KGHSH and CDR2 LQKENI. The CDR3 DNA reads as TGTGCCAGCTCCCTCAATCGTCCGGAGACCCAGTACTTC. Protein: CASSLNRPETQYF. The full variable domain, with the rest looked up from reference TRBV18 and TRBJ2-5, is NAGVMQNPRHLVRRRGQEARLRCSPMKGHSHVYWYRQLPEEGLKFMVYLQKENIIDESGMPKERFSAEFPKEGPSILRIQQVVRGDSAAYFCASSLNRPETQYFGPGTRLLVL.

This clonotype has ten or more counts. This CDR3 fails to terminate in the conserved phenylalanine or tryptophan, so it likely reflects a read error. The DNA is left out, because the CDR3 cannot be placed on it with certainty; the CDR3 is given as TCRdb lists it. This sequence joins TRBV24-1 and TRBJ2-3; TRBD1, as called in the table, went unchecked against the DNA. The CDR3 sequence runs 8 residues, both termini included. Germline CDR1 is KGHDR and CDR2 is SFDVKD. The CDR3 here is CATGGPAQ.